The next 32 T cell receptor beta chains were all read from a single sample in a study of shared clonotypes between healthy human individuals. Sequencing was performed with immunoSEQ multiplex PCR; in TCRdb, only in-frame clones are kept and a portion is missing. Among roughly 550,000 clones, roughly 95% were seen once, and the ten largest hold around 0.11%. CD8 cells regarded as naive lacked CD45RO, were positively chosen for CCR7, and omitted terminally differentiated effector memory CD45RA+ cells. The sequencing sample was made of naive CD8+ T cells sorted from blood. The receptor source for this set is a woman in her 30s in good health.

The chain has TRBV5-1 and TRBJ2-3, with D maybe TRBD2 (6 bases). The CDR3 is 14 residues long. Trimming took off 1 base at V and 4 bases at J, with 10 bases between the two ends. Looked up from germline, CDR1 is SGHRS and CDR2 is YFSETQ. For the CDR3, the DNA is TGCGCCAGCAGCTTGTTGTGGGAGGCAGATACGCAGTATTTT. It yields the protein CASSLLWEADTQYF.

CDR3 loop: CASSPLGQVLNQPQHF. DNA of the CDR3: TGTGCCAGCAGCCCCCTGGGACAGGTTCTCAATCAGCCCCAGCATTTT. The chain recombines TRBV27 with TRBJ1-5; 8 nucleotides match TRBD1. The germline V gene has CDR1 MNHEY and CDR2 SMNVEV (reference sequence). V gave up 6 bases and J gave up 3 bases; unmatched junction bases: 10. CDR3 size: 16 residues.

This clone has just a few counts. The chain couples TRBV9 to TRBJ1-1; D may be TRBD1 (6 bases). CDR3 length: 11 residues. The germline V gene encodes CDR1 SGDLS and CDR2 YYNGEE. Trimming cost V 3 bases and J 11 bases, with 11 bases left between them. The CDR3 bases are TGTGCCAGCAGCGGCGGGGGGCAGGCTTTCTTT. This gives the protein CASSGGGQAFF.

The rearrangement joins TRBV6-1 to TRBJ2-3, with D unclear. The V end was cut by 5 bases, the J end by 14 bases, with 20 bases between. This CDR3 is 13 amino acids long. Germline CDR1 is MNHNS and CDR2 is SASEGT. The CDR3 DNA reads as TGTGCCAGCAGTCCACCGGGCACCGACTCCCCGTATTTT. This sequence encodes CASSPPGTDSPYF.

The CDR3 reads CASSQLTGEGGYTF. In nucleotides, the CDR3 is TGTGCCAGCAGCCAACTTACAGGGGAGGGTGGCTACACCTTC. The gene calls are TRBV14 and TRBJ1-2, with 7 bases that match TRBD1. Germline V gene sequence: CDR1 SGHDN, CDR2 FVKESK. The V gene end was trimmed by 2 bases and the J gene end by 7 bases; junction bases not matched to a gene: 7. The CDR3 contains 14 residues.

The V gene is TRBV9, the J gene TRBJ1-1; D remains ambiguous. CDR3 length: 14 residues. CDR1 is SGDLS and CDR2 is YYNGEE in the germline V gene. V was pared by 3 bases and J by 4 bases, with 13 bases between. The CDR3 DNA reads TGTGCCAGCAGCGCCCCCGTAGGTGGCACTGAAGCTTTCTTT. Translating it yields CASSAPVGGTEAFF.

This chain joins TRBV6-5 and TRBJ2-5; D ambiguous. CDR3 length: 13 residues. The V end lost 0 bases, the J end lost 5 bases, and 7 bases lay between the germline ends. Germline assignment: CDR1 MNHEY and CDR2 SVGAGI. CDR3 loop: CASSYSEAETQYF. In nucleotides, the CDR3 is TGTGCCAGCAGTTACTCAGAGGCGGAGACCCAGTACTTC.

DNA for the CDR3: TGTGCCAGTAGGATTACTAGCGGGAGGTCCTGGGAAAACATTCAGTACTTC. It specifies CASRITSGRSWENIQYF. The V gene is TRBV19, the J gene TRBJ2-4, with 12 nucleotides matching TRBD2. Looked up from germline, CDR1 is LNHDA and CDR2 is SQIVND (reference sequence). This CDR3 is built from 17 residues. V lost 6 bases, J lost 5 bases, and 11 bases stayed unmatched. Full variable domain (missing parts from reference TRBV19 and TRBJ2-4): DGGITQSPKYLFRKEGQNVTLSCEQNLNHDAMYWYRQDPGQGLRLIYYSQIVNDFQKGDIAEGYSVSREKKESFPLTVTSAQKNPTAFYLCASRITSGRSWENIQYFGAGTRLSVL.

The gene calls are TRBV9 and TRBJ1-2, with a possible D match to TRBD1 (6 bases). V was clipped by 3 bases and J by 4 bases, with 13 bases between them. CDR1 is SGDLS and CDR2 is YYNGEE in the germline V gene. The CDR3 runs to 14 residues. In nucleotides, the CDR3 is TGTGCCAGCAGCGCAGCTGGACAGAGCTATGGCTACACCTTC. This sequence encodes CASSAAGQSYGYTF.

The chain is built from TRBV28 and TRBJ1-5; TRBD1 aligns across 10 bases. With 11 bases clipped from V and 5 bases from J, the junction kept 12 bases outside the gene matches. Germline V gene sequence: CDR1 MDHEN, CDR2 SYDVKM. The CDR3 extends over 15 amino acids. CDR3 coding DNA: TGTGCCTCGACCGGGACAGGGGACTATTATCAGCCCCAGCATTTT. It translates to CASTGTGDYYQPQHF.

The chain combines TRBV11-3 with TRBJ2-3, with no clear D. V gave up 1 base and J gave up 1 base, with 3 bases separating them. The CDR3 is 13 residues long. Germline loops: CDR1 SGHNT, CDR2 YENEEA. This CDR3 is CASSLGGTDTQYF. CDR3 bases: TGTGCCAGCAGCTTAGGGGGCACAGATACGCAGTATTTT.

The chain recombines TRBV4-2 with TRBJ2-7, with 8 bases matching TRBD1. Germline loops: CDR1 LGHNA, CDR2 YNFKEQ. V lost 1 base and J lost 6; bases outside the gene matches: 8. The CDR3 is made up of 15 amino acids. CDR3 DNA: TGTGCCAGCAGCCAAGCTCTAACGGACAGGGTCGAGCAGTACTTC. This gives the protein CASSQALTDRVEQYF.

This sequence joins TRBV28 and TRBJ2-2, with 8 bases matching TRBD1. The CDR3 consists of 19 residues. The germline V gene has CDR1 MDHEN and CDR2 SYDVKM. V gave up 4 bases and J gave up 2 bases; unmatched junction bases: 15. The CDR3 loop reads CASSSGTGNWATNTGELFF. The CDR3 nucleotides are TGTGCCAGCAGTTCCGGGACAGGCAACTGGGCAACTAACACCGGGGAGCTGTTTTTT.

The chain employs TRBV29-1 and TRBJ2-1; 7 nucleotides agree with TRBD1. The germline V gene has CDR1 SQVTM and CDR2 ANQGSEA. CDR3 length: 13 amino acids. After removal of 6 bases from V and 3 bases from J, the junction contained 5 bases not matched to a gene. The CDR3 region has the DNA TGCAGCGTCGGGACAGACCACTACAATGAGCAGTTCTTC. Encoded protein: CSVGTDHYNEQFF.

This chain joins TRBV4-1 and TRBJ1-1, with 9 bases aligning to TRBD1. Germline values: CDR1 MGHRA, CDR2 YSYEKL. The V gene end was trimmed by 4 bases and the J gene end by 4 bases; junction bases not matched to a gene: 7. The CDR3 has 15 amino acids. CDR3 sequence reads: CASSRPTGGITEAFF. Written as DNA, the CDR3 is TGCGCCAGCAGCCGGCCTACAGGGGGCATCACTGAAGCTTTCTTT.

The V call is TRBV29-1, the J call TRBJ2-1, with 13 bases fitting TRBD2. Looked up from germline, CDR1 is SQVTM and CDR2 is ANQGSEA. V gave up 1 base and J gave up 6 bases; unmatched junction bases: 0. The CDR3 sequence is 14 residues long. As DNA, the CDR3 is TGCAGCGTTGAAGGGACTAGCGGGAGCAATGAGCAGTTCTTC. Protein sequence: CSVEGTSGSNEQFF.

This clone was detected only once. The chain has TRBV2 and TRBJ1-1, with D perhaps matching TRBD1 (5 bases). Deletions cut 10 bases from V and 3 bases from J, with 9 bases between. The CDR3 totals 11 residues. Germline V gene data show CDR1 as SNHLY and CDR2 as FYNNEI. CDR3 protein: CAKRQYTEAFF. The CDR3 DNA reads TGTGCCAAAAGACAGTACACTGAAGCTTTCTTT.

V usage is TRBV11-2 and J usage is TRBJ2-1; 11 bases line up with TRBD2. CDR3 length equals 15 residues. Germline-derived CDR1 and CDR2 are SGHAT and FQNNGV. V was clipped by 4 bases and J by 5 bases; unmatched bases: 4. CDR3 protein: CASSSGTSGNNEQFF. Here the CDR3 DNA reads TGTGCCAGCAGCTCAGGGACTAGCGGTAACAATGAGCAGTTCTTC.

The chain joins TRBV23-1 to TRBJ2-5, with TRBD2 matching 11 bases. With the DNA end fitting TRBJ2-7 better, the J assignment may be wrong. TRBV23-1 counts as an open reading frame of uncertain function. This CDR3 is 18 amino acids long. The CDR3 region has the DNA TGCGCCAGCAGTTCGACAGGGGTTACTAGCGGGAGTAGATACGAGCAGTACTTC. This sequence encodes CASSSTGVTSGSRYEQYF.

To note about this clone: Different DNA sequences within this sample yield the same CDR3. The rearrangement joins TRBV27 to TRBJ2-7; no reliable D call. V lost 0 bases and J 0 bases, leaving 6 bases between the germline ends. Germline CDR1 reads MNHEY; CDR2 reads SMNVEV (reference sequence). The CDR3 consists of 14 residues. The DNA of the CDR3 is TGTGCCAGCAGTTTATCGCCCCGCTCCTACGAGCAGTACTTC. It encodes CASSLSPRSYEQYF.

The chain employs TRBV10-3 and TRBJ2-5; the match to TRBD2 covers 8 bases. Germline V gene data show CDR1 as ENHRY and CDR2 as SYGVKD. The CDR3 sequence is 11 residues long. With V trimmed by 11 bases and J by 13 bases, 12 bases remained unmatched. CDR3 sequence: CAHGGLVLRYF. The CDR3 bases are TGTGCCCATGGGGGACTAGTCCTCCGGTACTTC.

This chain links TRBV27 with TRBJ2-7; D call uncertain. The germline CDR1 and CDR2 sequences are MNHEY and SMNVEV (reference sequence). V dropped 3 bases and J dropped 4 bases, with 10 bases sitting between them. There are 13 residues in the CDR3. CDR3 bases: TGTGCCAGCAGTTTCGGTGATCTATACGAGCAGTACTTC. Encoded protein: CASSFGDLYEQYF.

The chain has TRBV5-4 and TRBJ2-7, with 8 nucleotides matching TRBD1. CDR1 is SGHNT and CDR2 is YYREEE in the germline V gene (reference sequence). The CDR3 is 12 amino acids. V was pared by 4 bases and J by 5 bases, with 2 bases of the junction left unmatched. CDR3 DNA sequence: TGTGCCAGCAGCGGACAGGGTGACGAGCAGTACTTC. Protein sequence: CASSGQGDEQYF.

V gene TRBV25-1 combines with J gene TRBJ1-6, with 11 bases matching TRBD1. CDR1 is MGHDK and CDR2 is SYGVNS in the germline V gene. V lost 4 bases to trimming and J lost 9 bases; unmatched junction nucleotides: 5. This CDR3 contains 15 residues. CDR3 DNA: TGTGCCAGCAGTGTTTGGGACAGGGGGGTTTCACCCCTCCACTTT. It codes for CASSVWDRGVSPLHF.

This clone came up once. The chain couples TRBV7-9 to TRBJ2-5; 9 positions match TRBD1. The CDR3 sequence is 18 residues long. Germline trimming cut 5 bases from V and 0 bases from J; bases unmatched to any gene: 13. Per the germline V gene, CDR1 is SEHNR and CDR2 is FQNEAQ (reference sequence). The CDR3 here is CASSPWFGTGNNQETQYF. For the CDR3, the DNA is TGTGCCAGCAGCCCATGGTTCGGGACAGGGAATAACCAAGAGACCCAGTACTTC.

The chain uses TRBV28 and TRBJ2-7, with 10 bases identical to TRBD1. The CDR3 covers 13 residues. V was clipped by 8 bases and J by 7 bases; unmatched bases: 8. Germline V gene sequence: CDR1 MDHEN, CDR2 SYDVKM. CDR3 protein: CASSGTGVDEQYF. CDR3 in DNA: TGTGCCAGCTCCGGGACAGGGGTGGATGAGCAGTACTTC.

This clone showed up just once. The V gene is TRBV7-8, the J gene TRBJ2-7, with D tentatively TRBD1 (5 bases). Germline V gene data show CDR1 as SGHVS and CDR2 as FQNEAQ. Trimming stripped 3 bases from V and 5 bases from J, with 20 bases between. The CDR3 sequence is 16 residues long. CDR3 protein: CASSFRVTAIPNEQYF. The CDR3, as DNA: TGTGCCAGCAGCTTCAGGGTGACAGCGATCCCCAACGAGCAGTACTTC.

The V call is TRBV2, the J call TRBJ1-3; a weak D match, TRBD1 (6 bases). Germline assignment: CDR1 SNHLY and CDR2 FYNNEI. Trimming shortened V by 1 base and J by 4 bases, and 14 bases separated the two germline ends. The CDR3 runs to 16 residues. CDR3 coding DNA: TGTGCCAGCAGTGAAGTCGTGATTAGGGGGGGAAACACCATATATTTT. Translating gives CASSEVVIRGGNTIYF.

The chain has TRBV7-6 and TRBJ2-3; perhaps TRBD2 as D (6 bases). This CDR3 spans 13 amino acids. The germline V gene has CDR1 SGHVS and CDR2 FNYEAQ. The CDR3 spells CATGTPEGDTQYF. CDR3 coding DNA: TGTGCTACCGGGACTCCCGAGGGGGATACGCAGTATTTT. The whole variable domain, filled in from reference TRBV7-6 and TRBJ2-3, reads GAGVSQSPRYKVTKRGQDVALRCDPISGHVSLYWYRQALGQGPEFLTYFNYEAQQDKSGLPNDRFSAERPEGSISTLTIQRTEQRDSAMYRCATGTPEGDTQYFGPGTRLTVL.

The V and J genes are TRBV6-5 and TRBJ2-7; TRBD2 matches 9 bases. V was pared by 6 bases and J by 3 bases, with 9 bases of the junction left unmatched. Germline CDR1 reads MNHEY; CDR2 reads SVGAGI. This CDR3 is built from 15 residues. Here the CDR3 DNA reads TGTGCCAGCAGCCGTTTAGCGGGAGCGATCTACGAGCAGTACTTC. Residues: CASSRLAGAIYEQYF.

The chain combines TRBV28 with TRBJ2-1; D may match TRBD1 or TRBD2 (5 bases each). Germline V CDR1 and CDR2: MDHEN, SYDVKM. The CDR3 has 17 residues. Trimming removed 6 bases at V and 5 bases at J, with 23 bases between. This CDR3 reads CASSVGHVYIGDNEQFF. CDR3 in DNA: TGTGCCAGCAGCGTAGGACATGTTTATATCGGGGACAATGAGCAGTTCTTC.

The chain joins TRBV6-6 to TRBJ1-5, with a tentative D call TRBD1 (5 bases). V lost 7 bases, J lost 4 bases, and 11 bases lay in between. The CDR3 spans 13 residues. Per the germline V gene, CDR1 is MNHNY and CDR2 is SVGAGI (reference sequence). The CDR3 DNA is TGTGCCAGCACCAAGGAGGGGAATCAGCCCCAGCATTTT. It translates to CASTKEGNQPQHF.